Listed here are 5 T cell receptor beta chains from one sample, sequenced in a study of blood T cell repertoires in COVID-19. Sequenced by immunoSEQ multiplex PCR; TCRdb stores in-frame clones only, minus some. The table has fewer than 200,000 clones, about 87% seen once. Sequencing used peripheral blood. The receptors were gathered from an older woman who had recovered from COVID-19.

The chain has TRBV9 and TRBJ1-5, with a weak D call TRBD1 (6 bases). The germline V gene encodes CDR1 SGDLS and CDR2 YYNGEE. The CDR3 is 21 residues long. Trimming took off 4 bases at V and 2 bases at J, with 31 bases between the two ends. CDR3 residues: CASSLSTLQGRGTKGNQPQHF. The CDR3 bases are TGTGCCAGCAGCTTATCTACCCTCCAGGGGAGAGGGACTAAGGGCAATCAGCCCCAGCATTTT.

The rearrangement links TRBV13 to TRBJ2-3; D is perhaps TRBD2 (6 bases). Trimming removed 2 bases from V and 5 bases from J, with 17 bases in between. The CDR3 is 16 residues long. Germline loops: CDR1 PRHDT, CDR2 FYEKMQ (reference sequence). The CDR3 loop is CASSLKRAPSGDTQYF. CDR3 DNA sequence: TGTGCCAGCAGCTTAAAGCGGGCCCCTTCGGGAGATACGCAGTATTTT.

V usage is TRBV29-1 and J usage is TRBJ1-5, with a weak D call TRBD1 (5 bases). The CDR3 is made up of 12 amino acids. In germline, CDR1 is SQVTM, CDR2 ANQGSEA. This CDR3 reads CSAPRDSQPQHF. DNA for the CDR3: TGCAGTGCGCCCAGGGATTCCCAGCCCCAGCATTTT.

The chain recombines TRBV6-5 with TRBJ2-7; D is unresolved. CDR1 and CDR2 from the germline V gene are MNHEY and SVGAGI. The V end lost 5 bases, the J end lost 5 bases, and 16 bases lay between the germline ends. The CDR3 runs 14 residues. CDR3 sequence: CASSRVTALDEQYF. The CDR3 DNA reads as TGTGCCAGCAGTCGGGTAACGGCTCTAGACGAGCAGTACTTC.

CDR3 in amino acids: CASSSQGAPNTEAFF. The CDR3 DNA reads as TGTGCCAGCAGTTCACAGGGGGCCCCGAACACTGAAGCTTTCTTT. The rearrangement uses TRBV6-2 or TRBV6-3 and TRBJ1-1; 9 bases map to TRBD1. The V gene's germline CDR1 is MNHEY and CDR2 SVGEGT. The trim removed 4 bases at V and 1 base at J, leaving 4 bases unmatched. The CDR3 runs 15 residues.